Below, one T cell receptor (beta chain) is given with its context. The target antigen is unknown. V was clipped by 0 bases and J by 0 bases, with 16 bases between them. CDR3 length: 18 amino acids. The germline CDR1 and CDR2 sequences are LGHNA and YNFKEQ. Extraction of RNA preceded its reverse transcription into cDNA, which served as the sequencing template. The repertoire was sequenced with immunoSEQ multiplex PCR; TCRdb's copy has only in-frame clones and lacks some. Of 100,000 to 130,000 clones listed, 59% were seen once; the top ten hold 20% to 25%. The source of the sample is a study of CD8+ T cells in alopecia areata. Study conclusions and caveats: Greater clonality was observed in lesional scalp samples, especially alopecia totalis/universalis, versus normal scalp. Scalp sequencing also captures normal skin's resident alphabeta T cells. Mice gave a clearer picture of TCR sharing than patients did, possibly for HLA-related reasons.

This clonotype originated in a human donor in good health. The genes are TRBV4-2 and TRBJ2-3; the D is unclear. Sequenced sample: CD8+ T cells sorted from blood. CDR3 sequence: CASSQDRWLDRSTDTQYF. The CDR3 DNA reads as TGTGCCAGCAGCCAAGATCGGTGGCTAGATCGAAGCACAGATACGCAGTATTTT.